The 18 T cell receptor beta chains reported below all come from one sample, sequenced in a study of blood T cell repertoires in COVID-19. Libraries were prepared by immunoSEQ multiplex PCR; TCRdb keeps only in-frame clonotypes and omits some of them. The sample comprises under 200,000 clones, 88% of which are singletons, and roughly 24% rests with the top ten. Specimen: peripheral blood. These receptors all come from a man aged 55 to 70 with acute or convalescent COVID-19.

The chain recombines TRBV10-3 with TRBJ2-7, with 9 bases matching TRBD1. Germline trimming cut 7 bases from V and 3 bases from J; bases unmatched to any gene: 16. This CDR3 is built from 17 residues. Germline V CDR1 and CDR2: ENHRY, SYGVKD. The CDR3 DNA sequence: TGTGCCATCACCCCCGGGACAGGGCAGGGATCCAGCTACGAGCAGTACTTC. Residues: CAITPGTGQGSSYEQYF.

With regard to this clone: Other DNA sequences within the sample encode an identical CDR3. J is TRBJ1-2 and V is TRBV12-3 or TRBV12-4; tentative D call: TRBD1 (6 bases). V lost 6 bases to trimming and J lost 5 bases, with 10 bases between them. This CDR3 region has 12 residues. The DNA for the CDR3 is TGTGCCAGCAGCCCTAGGGGGTATGGCTACACCTTC. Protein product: CASSPRGYGYTF.

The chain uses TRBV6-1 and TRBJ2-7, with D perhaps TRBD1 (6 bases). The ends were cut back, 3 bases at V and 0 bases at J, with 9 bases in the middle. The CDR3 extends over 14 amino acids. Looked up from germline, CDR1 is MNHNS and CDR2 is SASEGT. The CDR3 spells CASSDTGSSYEQYV. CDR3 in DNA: TGTGCCAGCAGTGATACAGGGAGCTCCTACGAGCAGTACGTC.

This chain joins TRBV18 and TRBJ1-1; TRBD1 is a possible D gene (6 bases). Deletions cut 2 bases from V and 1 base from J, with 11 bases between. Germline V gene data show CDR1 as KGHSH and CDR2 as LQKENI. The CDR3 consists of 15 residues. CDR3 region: CASSPTLTGNTEAFF. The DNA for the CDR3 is TGTGCCAGCTCACCAACCCTGACAGGGAACACTGAAGCTTTCTTT.

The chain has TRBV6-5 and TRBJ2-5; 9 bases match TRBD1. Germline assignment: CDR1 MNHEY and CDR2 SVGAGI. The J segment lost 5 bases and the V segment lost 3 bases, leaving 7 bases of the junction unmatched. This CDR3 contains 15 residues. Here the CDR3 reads CASSYTTGGLETQYF. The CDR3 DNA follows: TGTGCCAGCAGTTATACCACAGGGGGCTTGGAGACCCAGTACTTC.

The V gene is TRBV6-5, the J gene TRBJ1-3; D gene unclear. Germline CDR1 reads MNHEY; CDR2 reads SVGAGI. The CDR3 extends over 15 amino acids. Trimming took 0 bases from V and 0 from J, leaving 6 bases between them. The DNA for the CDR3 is TGTGCCAGCAGTTACTCGGGCAGCTCTGGAAACACCATATATTTT. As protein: CASSYSGSSGNTIYF.

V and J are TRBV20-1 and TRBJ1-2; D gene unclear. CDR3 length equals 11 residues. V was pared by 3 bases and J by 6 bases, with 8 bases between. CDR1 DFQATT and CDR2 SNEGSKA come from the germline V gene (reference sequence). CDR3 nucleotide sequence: TGCAGTGCTAGGGGCGGGGATGGCTACACCTTC. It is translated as CSARGGDGYTF.

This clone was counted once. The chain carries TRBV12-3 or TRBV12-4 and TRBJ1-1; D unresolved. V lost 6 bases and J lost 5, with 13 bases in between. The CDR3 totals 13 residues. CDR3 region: CASSLGIKTEAFF. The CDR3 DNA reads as TGTGCCAGCAGCTTGGGCATAAAGACTGAAGCTTTCTTT.

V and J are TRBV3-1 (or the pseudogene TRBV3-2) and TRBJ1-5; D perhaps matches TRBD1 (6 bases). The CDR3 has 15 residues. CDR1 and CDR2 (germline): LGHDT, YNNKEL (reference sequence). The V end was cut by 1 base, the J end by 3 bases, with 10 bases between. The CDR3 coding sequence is TGTGCCAGCAGCCAAGTGGCAGGGGCCAATCAGCCCCAGCATTTT. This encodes CASSQVAGANQPQHF.

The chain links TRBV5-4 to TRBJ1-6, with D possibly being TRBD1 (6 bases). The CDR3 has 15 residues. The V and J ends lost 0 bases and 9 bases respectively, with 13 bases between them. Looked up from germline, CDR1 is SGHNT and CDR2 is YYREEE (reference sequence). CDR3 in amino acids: CASSLGAGAGSPLHF. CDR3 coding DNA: TGTGCCAGCAGCTTGGGGGCAGGGGCCGGTTCACCCCTCCACTTT.

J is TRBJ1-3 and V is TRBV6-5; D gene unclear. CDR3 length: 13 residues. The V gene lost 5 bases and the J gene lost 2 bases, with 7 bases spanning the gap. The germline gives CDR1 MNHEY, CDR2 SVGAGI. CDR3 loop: CASSITAGNTIYF. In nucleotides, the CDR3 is TGTGCCAGCAGTATAACTGCTGGAAACACCATATATTTT.

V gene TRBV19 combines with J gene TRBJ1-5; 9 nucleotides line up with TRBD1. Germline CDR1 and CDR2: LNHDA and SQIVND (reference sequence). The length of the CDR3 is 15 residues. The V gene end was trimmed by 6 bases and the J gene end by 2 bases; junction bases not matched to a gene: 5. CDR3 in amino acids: CASSDRGTGNQPQHF. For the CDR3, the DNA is TGTGCCAGTAGCGACAGGGGGACGGGCAATCAGCCCCAGCATTTT.

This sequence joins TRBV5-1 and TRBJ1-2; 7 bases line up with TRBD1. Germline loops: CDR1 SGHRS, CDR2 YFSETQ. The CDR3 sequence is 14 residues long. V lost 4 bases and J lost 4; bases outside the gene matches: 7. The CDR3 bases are TGCGCCAGCAGCACTGGGGACAGTCTCTATGGCTACACCTTC. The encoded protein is CASSTGDSLYGYTF.

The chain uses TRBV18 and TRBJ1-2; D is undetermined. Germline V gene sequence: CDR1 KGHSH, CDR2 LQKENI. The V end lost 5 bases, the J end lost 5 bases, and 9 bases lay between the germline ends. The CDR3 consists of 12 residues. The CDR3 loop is CASSGQLYGYTF. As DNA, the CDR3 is TGTGCCAGCTCAGGCCAGTTGTATGGCTACACCTTC.

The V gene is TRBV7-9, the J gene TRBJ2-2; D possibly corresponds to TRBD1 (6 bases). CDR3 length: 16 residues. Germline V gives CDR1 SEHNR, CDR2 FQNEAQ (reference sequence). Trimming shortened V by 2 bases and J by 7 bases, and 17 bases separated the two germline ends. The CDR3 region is CASSLLLGQGIGELFF. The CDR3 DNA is TGTGCCAGCAGCTTACTTCTGGGGCAGGGGATCGGGGAGCTGTTTTTT.

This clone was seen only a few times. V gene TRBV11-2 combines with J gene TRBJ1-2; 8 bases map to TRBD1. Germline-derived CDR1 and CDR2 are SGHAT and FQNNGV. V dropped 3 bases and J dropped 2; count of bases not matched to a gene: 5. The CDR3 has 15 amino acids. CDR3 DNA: TGTGCCAGCAGCTTTACTGGGACAGGCAACTATGGCTACACCTTC. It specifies CASSFTGTGNYGYTF. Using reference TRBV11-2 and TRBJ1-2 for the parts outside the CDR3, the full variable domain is EAGVAQSPRYKIIEKRQSVAFWCNPISGHATLYWYQQILGQGPKLLIQFQNNGVVDDSQLPKDRFSAERLKGVDSTLKIQPAKLEDSAVYLCASSFTGTGNYGYTFGSGTRLTVV.

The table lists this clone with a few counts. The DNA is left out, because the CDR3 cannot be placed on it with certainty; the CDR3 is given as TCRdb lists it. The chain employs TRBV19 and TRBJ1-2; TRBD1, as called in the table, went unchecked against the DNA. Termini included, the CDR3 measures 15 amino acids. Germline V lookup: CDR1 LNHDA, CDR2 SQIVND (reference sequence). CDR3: CASTSGQGAGYGYTF.

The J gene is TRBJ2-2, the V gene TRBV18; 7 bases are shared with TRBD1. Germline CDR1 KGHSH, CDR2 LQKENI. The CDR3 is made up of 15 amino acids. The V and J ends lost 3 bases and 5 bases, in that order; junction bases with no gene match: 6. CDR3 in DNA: TGTGCCAGCTCACCCGACAGGGAAGGAACCGGGGAGCTGTTTTTT. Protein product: CASSPDREGTGELFF. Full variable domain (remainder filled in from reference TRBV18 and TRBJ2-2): NAGVMQNPRHLVRRRGQEARLRCSPMKGHSHVYWYRQLPEEGLKFMVYLQKENIIDESGMPKERFSAEFPKEGPSILRIQQVVRGDSAAYFCASSPDREGTGELFFGEGSRLTVL.